The 23 T cell receptor beta chains below all came from one sample that was sequenced in a study of shared clonotypes between healthy human individuals (dated by TCRdb to about 2020). Libraries were made using the immunoSEQ multiplex PCR assay. Sourced from immuneACCESS, this table was stored by TCRdb with only in-frame sequences that have V and J called. A share of the clones is absent; for the studies checked, an unresolved V gene accounts for under half, and the remainder has no known explanation. The sample has about 640,000 clones on record, approximately 75% of them singletons. 1.8% of the sample is taken by the ten largest. The specimen sequenced was memory CD4+ T cells sorted from blood. The sample's cell subset or site label is to be understood as: CD45RA-negative fraction. Every receptor here comes from a woman aged 30 to 39 in good health.

The rearrangement joins TRBV7-9 to TRBJ1-1, with 7 bases lining up with TRBD1. This CDR3 has 12 residues. CDR1 and CDR2 from the germline V gene are SEHNR and FQNEAQ (reference sequence). The V gene end was trimmed by 7 bases and the J gene end by 12 bases; junction bases not matched to a gene: 11. CDR3 sequence (DNA): TGTGCCAGCACTTCCGCAGGGGGTAGGACTTTCTTT. It yields the protein CASTSAGGRTFF.

In its sample, this clone was seen a few times. The chain is built from TRBV28 and TRBJ1-5, with 9 nucleotides matching TRBD1. In germline, CDR1 is MDHEN, CDR2 SYDVKM. V lost 6 bases and J lost 2; bases outside the gene matches: 17. This CDR3 spans 19 amino acids. Written as DNA, the CDR3 is TGTGCCAGCAGCTGGGAGAGAGGGACAGGGTTCATTCGCAATCAGCCCCAGCATTTT. Translating gives CASSWERGTGFIRNQPQHF.

The chain employs TRBV5-4 and TRBJ2-7, with D perhaps matching TRBD2 (7 bases). Trimming stripped 3 bases from V and 7 bases from J, with 23 bases between. This CDR3 spans 16 amino acids. CDR1 SGHNT and CDR2 YYREEE come from the germline V gene (reference sequence). CDR3 in amino acids: CASSSGGGTFYREQYF. As DNA, the CDR3 is TGTGCCAGCAGCTCGGGGGGAGGGACATTTTACCGGGAGCAGTACTTC. Supplemented by reference TRBV5-4 and TRBJ2-7, the full variable domain reads ETGVTQSPTHLIKTRGQQVTLRCSSQSGHNTVSWYQQALGQGPQFIFQYYREEENGRGNFPPRFSGLQFPNYSSELNVNALELDDSALYLCASSSGGGTFYREQYFGPGTRLTVT.

V gene TRBV7-7 combines with J gene TRBJ2-5; weak D call: TRBD2 (5 bases). V was pared by 4 bases and J by 1 base, with 7 bases between. This CDR3 has 13 amino acids. The germline CDR1 and CDR2 sequences are SSHAT and FNYEAQ (reference sequence). CDR3 protein: CASSSSSQETQYF. The DNA of the CDR3 is TGTGCCAGCAGCTCTAGCTCCCAAGAGACCCAGTACTTC.

This clone was observed a few times. The chain is built from TRBV15 and TRBJ2-1; D not resolved. The CDR3 loop spans 12 amino acids. With 0 bases removed from V and 12 bases from J, the gap between germline ends came to 9 bases. The germline V gene has CDR1 LNHNV and CDR2 YYDKDF (reference sequence). The CDR3 loop reads CATSRDHVLQFF. The CDR3 bases are TGTGCCACCAGCAGAGATCACGTGTTGCAGTTCTTC.

The V and J genes are TRBV27 and TRBJ2-3; D gene ambiguous. V was trimmed by 4 bases and J by 0 bases, leaving 11 bases between them. CDR3 length: 15 residues. Germline values: CDR1 MNHEY, CDR2 SMNVEV (reference sequence). CDR3 residues: CASSSPSASTDTQYF. CDR3 in DNA: TGTGCCAGCAGTTCCCCCTCTGCTAGCACAGATACGCAGTATTTT.

Here the CDR3 DNA reads TGTGCCAGCAGCTCGGCTAGCGGAGGAGAGACCCAGTACTTC. Its translation is CASSSASGGETQYF. The rearrangement uses TRBV5-4 and TRBJ2-5, with TRBD2 matching over 7 bases. The CDR3 has 14 amino acids. Trimming at V came to 3 bases and at J to 4 bases, leaving 6 bases not matched to a gene. Germline V CDR1 and CDR2: SGHNT, YYREEE (reference sequence).

Only a few counts were recorded for this clone. The chain combines TRBV30 with TRBJ2-1; D possibly matches TRBD1 or TRBD2 (5 bases each). V shed 4 bases and J shed 0 bases, with 10 bases lying between them. This CDR3 contains 14 residues. Germline-derived CDR1 and CDR2 are GTSNPN and SVGIG (reference sequence). The CDR3 DNA is TGTGCCTGGACTCCGGGGCCCTCCTACAATGAGCAGTTCTTC. It specifies CAWTPGPSYNEQFF.

V gene TRBV18 combines with J gene TRBJ2-7; 9 nucleotides match TRBD1. V dropped 0 bases and J dropped 6; count of bases not matched to a gene: 6. The germline V gene has CDR1 KGHSH and CDR2 LQKENI. This CDR3 comprises 15 residues. DNA for the CDR3: TGTGCCAGCTCACCACCGGGACAGGGAGGACTCGAGCAGTACTTC. Encoded protein: CASSPPGQGGLEQYF.

This clone was counted a single time. The rearrangement uses TRBV27 and TRBJ2-4, with D possibly TRBD2 on 6 matching bases. The CDR3 is made up of 14 amino acids. Germline CDR1 reads MNHEY; CDR2 reads SMNVEV (reference sequence). Trimming left V 6 bases short and J 7 bases short, with 16 bases between. This CDR3 is CASRPRDLGNIQYF. The CDR3 DNA follows: TGTGCCAGCAGACCCCGGGACTTGGGTAACATTCAGTACTTC.

This clone occurred a few times. The chain combines TRBV28 with TRBJ1-3; D gene uncertain. Trimming stripped 3 bases from V and 4 bases from J, with 10 bases between. Germline loops: CDR1 MDHEN, CDR2 SYDVKM. The CDR3 sequence is 14 residues long. The CDR3 DNA follows: TGTGCCAGCAGTTTCGAGGGCAGGGGAAACACCATATATTTT. This gives the protein CASSFEGRGNTIYF. Looking up the rest from reference TRBV28 and TRBJ1-3 gives the full variable domain: DVKVTQSSRYLVKRTGEKVFLECVQDMDHENMFWYRQDPGLGLRLIYFSYDVKMKEKGDIPEGYSVSREKKERFSLILESASTNQTSMYLCASSFEGRGNTIYFGEGSWLTVV.

The chain links TRBV7-3 to TRBJ2-5; D ambiguous. CDR1 and CDR2 from the germline V gene are SGHTA and FQGTGA. Trimming took off 5 bases at V and 4 bases at J, with 11 bases between the two ends. This CDR3 spans 13 amino acids. CDR3 sequence: CASSQQSTETQYF. In DNA, the CDR3 is TGTGCCAGCAGCCAACAGAGTACAGAGACCCAGTACTTC.

The V gene is TRBV27, the J gene TRBJ2-5; D is perhaps TRBD1 (5 bases). The CDR3 length is 16 residues. V was cut by 0 bases and J by 7 bases, with 18 bases left in between. Germline assignment: CDR1 MNHEY and CDR2 SMNVEV (reference sequence). The CDR3 region is CASSLSWGHDPWTQYF. The CDR3 DNA reads TGTGCCAGCAGTTTATCCTGGGGCCACGATCCCTGGACCCAGTACTTC.

This chain joins TRBV6-5 and TRBJ2-5, with a weak D call TRBD2 (6 bases). The ends were cut back, 0 bases at V and 0 bases at J, with 8 bases in the middle. The CDR3 has 15 residues. CDR1 is MNHEY and CDR2 is SVGAGI in the germline V gene. This chain's CDR3 is CASSYSGGDQETQYF. CDR3 in DNA: TGTGCCAGCAGTTACTCTGGAGGGGACCAAGAGACCCAGTACTTC.

The chain links TRBV7-8 to TRBJ2-7; 8 nucleotides agree with TRBD1. This CDR3 is 14 amino acids long. The germline CDR1 and CDR2 sequences are SGHVS and FQNEAQ. Germline trimming cut 3 bases from V and 4 bases from J; bases unmatched to any gene: 5. CDR3: CASSFVQGAYEQYF. The CDR3 nucleotides read TGTGCCAGCAGCTTTGTTCAGGGGGCGTACGAGCAGTACTTC.

The chain recombines TRBV14 with TRBJ2-1, with 9 bases identical to TRBD2. V lost 3 bases to trimming and J lost 4 bases; unmatched junction nucleotides: 4. This CDR3 comprises 15 residues. Germline V CDR1 and CDR2: SGHDN, FVKESK. The DNA of the CDR3 is TGTGCCAGCAGCCAGCAAGCGGGAGGTTACAATGAGCAGTTCTTC. It translates to CASSQQAGGYNEQFF.

The V and J genes are TRBV11-2 and TRBJ1-2; D not resolved. Deletions cut 3 bases from V and 3 bases from J, with 11 bases between. Germline CDR1 and CDR2: SGHAT and FQNNGV. The CDR3 totals 14 residues. As DNA, the CDR3 is TGTGCCAGCAGCTTTTCGGAGGGTGACTATGGCTACACCTTC. Its protein is CASSFSEGDYGYTF.

V gene TRBV5-1 combines with J gene TRBJ2-2; either TRBD1 or TRBD2 may supply D (5 bases each). The germline gives CDR1 SGHRS, CDR2 YFSETQ. The CDR3 contains 15 residues. The V and J ends lost 5 bases and 7 bases respectively, with 18 bases between them. The CDR3 region is CASSLGTPRGGELFF. The CDR3 bases are TGCGCCAGCAGTCTAGGGACCCCCCGGGGCGGGGAGCTGTTTTTT.

The V call is TRBV10-3, the J call TRBJ2-3; a weak D match, TRBD2 (6 bases). This CDR3 is 15 amino acids long. V lost 4 bases, J lost 1 base, and 12 bases lay in between. Looked up from germline, CDR1 is ENHRY and CDR2 is SYGVKD. The CDR3 coding sequence is TGTGCCATCAGTGCGGAGGGAGTAGGCACAGATACGCAGTATTTT. Translation: CAISAEGVGTDTQYF.

This chain joins TRBV30 and TRBJ2-3, with TRBD2 matching 12 bases. Germline V gene lookup returns CDR1 GTSNPN and CDR2 SVGIG (reference sequence). CDR3 length: 16 amino acids. The V segment lost 3 bases and the J segment 4 bases; nucleotides outside the gene matches: 8. The CDR3 DNA sequence: TGTGCCTGGAGCGCCGGGGCTAGCGGGAGGGCAGATACGCAGTATTTT. Its protein is CAWSAGASGRADTQYF.

The rearrangement links TRBV2 to TRBJ2-2; TRBD1 agrees at 8 bases. The germline CDR1 and CDR2 sequences are SNHLY and FYNNEI. V was pared by 7 bases and J by 6 bases, with 7 bases of the junction left unmatched. The CDR3 consists of 14 residues. The CDR3 region has the DNA TGTGCCAGCATAAGACAGGGGACGTCCGGGGAGCTGTTTTTT. This gives the protein CASIRQGTSGELFF.

The gene calls are TRBV30 and TRBJ2-7; TRBD2 matches 7 bases. Trimming removed 0 bases from V and 3 bases from J; junction bases left unmatched: 5. The CDR3 consists of 14 residues. The germline CDR1 and CDR2 sequences are GTSNPN and SVGIG (reference sequence). CDR3 in amino acids: CAWSVREGLYEQYF. The DNA of the CDR3 is TGTGCCTGGAGTGTAAGGGAGGGCCTCTACGAGCAGTACTTC. Together with reference TRBV30 and TRBJ2-7, the CDR3 gives the full variable domain: SQTIHQWPATLVQPVGSPLSLECTVEGTSNPNLYWYRQAAGRGLQLLFYSVGIGQISSEVPQNLSASRPQDRQFILSSKKLLLSDSGFYLCAWSVREGLYEQYFGPGTRLTVT.

As DNA, the CDR3 is TGTGCCAGCAGCTTAGCCGACAACTATGGCTACACCTTC. Translation gives CASSLADNYGYTF. V and J are TRBV11-2 and TRBJ1-2; D not certain. From germline, CDR1 is SGHAT and CDR2 FQNNGV. V lost 1 base, J lost 2 bases, and 5 bases lay in between. This CDR3 comprises 13 residues.